This T cell receptor beta chain was sequenced during a study of identical twins' blood T cells. Whole-study context: Roughly 50 million reads covered roughly six alpha-chain and roughly six beta-chain libraries.

Findings and caveats of the study: Top TCRbeta clonotypes were shared more with twin than unrelated donors.

In its sample, this clonotype was seen a few times. What it binds is unknown. V lost 0 bases and J 3 bases, leaving 10 bases between the germline ends. This CDR3 contains 15 residues. Germline CDR1 SGDLS, CDR2 YYNGEE. Sample barcodes were added at both library ends during cDNA synthesis. As processed by the authors: Clonotypes per individual ranged from about 95,000 to nearly 500,000. TCRdb recomputed calls from the 5' RACE reads with MiXCR, one row per CDR3 protein. TCRdb, not the original authors, processed these V and J calls. The sample yields fewer than 450,000 distinct CDR3 sequences, 28% seen once.

V gene TRBV9 combines with J gene TRBJ2-1; possible D gene TRBD2, 6 bases. The clonotype originates from a woman aged 18-49 years in good health. The sequenced sample consisted of PBMCs. This CDR3 is CASSVGGASYNEQFF. CDR3 coding DNA: TGTGCCAGCAGCGTAGGCGGGGCCAGCTACAATGAGCAGTTCTTC.